The following is a TCR beta chain sequence with its context. Antigen specificity is unknown. The table came from immunoSEQ multiplex PCR; TCRdb's copy has only in-frame clones and leaves some out. The repertoire consists of about 50,000 clones, with roughly 89% occurring once and the leading ten covering about 2.5%. Regarding time point: baseline, week 1 (first vaccination visit). Stated treatment: pre-vaccination baseline after standard-of-care therapy. Each donor presented with a new WHO grade 3 or 4 astrocytoma that tested IDH1-mutant and showed ATRX loss. The ends were cut back, 5 bases at V and 0 bases at J, with 14 bases in the middle. Germline V gene sequence: CDR1 SEHNR, CDR2 FQNEAQ (reference sequence). The CDR3 loop spans 16 amino acids. The entry originates in a study of a mutant IDH1 vaccine in newly diagnosed glioma. Study background: Treated individuals were around 62% male and approximately 38% female, averaging roughly 43 years of age.

Overall study results and limits: Researchers report vaccine-induced immune responses in roughly 94% of patients.

The genes are TRBV7-9 and TRBJ2-1; D perhaps matches TRBD2 (5 bases). The sequence came from a man aged 40-50 years with glioma. The material was PBMCs, obtained from a glioma patient treated with radiotherapy, temozolomide or both. The CDR3 sequence is CASSPMTINSYNEQFF. The CDR3 DNA sequence: TGTGCCAGCAGCCCTATGACTATCAACTCCTACAATGAGCAGTTCTTC. The whole variable domain, remainder taken from reference TRBV7-9 and TRBJ2-1, is DTGVSQNPRHKITKRGQNVTFRCDPISEHNRLYWYRQTLGQGPEFLTYFQNEAQLEKSRLLSDRFSAERPKGSFSTLEIQRTEQGDSAMYLCASSPMTINSYNEQFFGPGTRLTVL.